These 6 T cell receptor beta chains were sequenced from one sample in a study of T cell repertoires in cytomegalovirus infection (dated by TCRdb to 2018 to 2020). The treatment or condition label corresponds to: in vitro stimulation with specific CMV peptide epitopes to enrich CMV-specific T cells. Their antigens are not known. The sequencer was an Illumina HiSeq 1500. The public reads were run again by TCRdb, first through fastp at Q25 and then through MiXCR, and only productive beta chains were kept. One record per CDR3 amino acid sequence lists the most common genes and DNA. The sample has about 830,000 distinct CDR3 sequences on record, around a third of them singletons. Approximately 13% of the sample rests with the top ten. Sequenced here: cultured CD8+ T cells from PBMCs, sampled from culture after CMV antigen stimulation. The receptors originated from a human donor in good health (CMV status not recorded). Some clones in this sample may be carry-over from other donors' samples.

The V call is TRBV7-9, the J call TRBJ2-3, with TRBD1 identical over 8 bases. V lost 6 bases and J lost 2; bases outside the gene matches: 7. CDR3 size: 15 residues. Germline assignment: CDR1 SEHNR and CDR2 FQNEAQ (reference sequence). CDR3 region: CASRPTGAFTDTQYF. In nucleotides, the CDR3 is TGTGCCAGCAGACCGACAGGGGCCTTCACAGATACGCAGTATTTT.

This clonotype was seen repeatedly, ten times or more. The V gene is TRBV7-2, the J gene TRBJ2-1; perhaps TRBD2 as D (5 bases). Trimming took off 4 bases at V and 4 bases at J, with 8 bases between the two ends. The CDR3 totals 13 residues. CDR1 is SGHTA and CDR2 is FQGNSA in the germline V gene. The CDR3 region has the DNA TGTGCCAGCAGCTCTGACTATTACAATGAGCAGTTCTTC. Its protein is CASSSDYYNEQFF. Drawing the rest from reference TRBV7-2 and TRBJ2-1, the complete variable domain is GAGVSQSPSNKVTEKGKDVELRCDPISGHTALYWYRQSLGQGLEFLIYFQGNSAPDKSGLPSDRFSAERTGGSVSTLTIQRTQQEDSAVYLCASSSDYYNEQFFGPGTRLTVL.

This rearrangement joins TRBV19 to TRBJ2-5; 8 nucleotides align to TRBD2. V trimming: 10 bases; J trimming: 4 bases; junction bases outside the gene matches: 8. Germline V gene lookup returns CDR1 LNHDA and CDR2 SQIVND (reference sequence). CDR3 length: 13 amino acids. As DNA, the CDR3 is TGTGCCACCTTAGCGGGGTTTGGAGAGACCCAGTACTTC. It yields the protein CATLAGFGETQYF. Full variable domain (remainder filled in from reference TRBV19 and TRBJ2-5): DGGITQSPKYLFRKEGQNVTLSCEQNLNHDAMYWYRQDPGQGLRLIYYSQIVNDFQKGDIAEGYSVSREKKESFPLTVTSAQKNPTAFYLCATLAGFGETQYFGPGTRLLVL.

Remarks on this clonotype: Since a much larger clone is just one base distant, this may be a read error. J is TRBJ2-3 and V is TRBV7-6, with TRBD1 matching over 7 bases. The V gene's germline CDR1 is SGHVS and CDR2 FNYEAQ. This CDR3 has 15 residues. The CDR3 region is CTSSLGQARTDTQYF. The DNA for the CDR3 is TGTACCAGCAGCTTAGGACAGGCCCGCACAGATACGCAGTATTTT.

This rearrangement joins TRBV10-2 to TRBJ1-1, with 11 bases lining up with TRBD1. The CDR3 is 19 amino acids. Germline V gene sequence: CDR1 WSHSY, CDR2 SAAADI. V lost 0 bases, J lost 2 bases, and 11 bases stayed unmatched. For the CDR3, the DNA is TGCGCCAGCAGTGAGTCGGGCTTTGGGACAGGGGGTTTCAACACTGAAGCTTTCTTT. This sequence encodes CASSESGFGTGGFNTEAFF.

This clonotype was seen a handful of times. The V gene is TRBV19, the J gene TRBJ1-1, with a tentative D call TRBD1 (6 bases). Germline V CDR1 and CDR2: LNHDA, SQIVND (reference sequence). CDR3 length equals 11 residues. The CDR3 sequence is CATSRGSEAFF. The CDR3 DNA follows: TGTGCAACTAGTAGGGGGTCTGAAGCTTTCTTT.